The clone carrying this TCR beta chain appeared a few times. Authors' processing steps: Counts of nucleated cells, estimated from reference gene primer amplification, were obtained. Sequencing used immunoSEQ multiplex PCR; TCRdb keeps in-frame clones, though not all of them. V, J and clone size were drawn from that table, and D and trimming were deduced from the DNA. The profile covers approximately 190,000 clones, with about nine tenths appearing a single time and 0.5% to 0.6% taken by the ten largest. The record originates from a study of blood T cell repertoires in COVID-19. Study overall: Acute and convalescent COVID-19 specimens originated in the United States, Italy and Spain.

The CDR3 covers 12 residues. CDR1 and CDR2 from the germline V gene are MNHNY and SVGAGI (reference sequence). Trimming removed 0 bases at V and 6 bases at J, with 5 bases between. This sequence was found in a man between 45 and 60 years old with acute or convalescent COVID-19. V is TRBV6-6 and J is TRBJ1-2; D not resolved. The specimen was peripheral blood. CDR3 residues: CASSYSRDGYTF. For the CDR3, the DNA is TGTGCCAGCAGTTACTCGCGGGATGGCTACACCTTC.